The T cell receptor (beta chain) under discussion was sequenced for a study of T cells after yellow fever vaccination. General observations from the study: Clones from primary vaccination mostly reappeared after the booster (about 97% CD4, around 90% CD8). Weaker overall was a secondary response that nonetheless peaked faster, on day 5 versus 15.

TCRdb re-derived calls from the 5' RACE reads in MiXCR, one entry per CDR3 protein. The table includes a few hundred thousand distinct CDR3 sequences, over 3.5% detected once. This clonotype was seen at least ten times. Its antigen remains unidentified. This TCR came from a man between 18 and 29 years old who received the YFV17D yellow fever vaccine. Material: PBMCs, obtained 5 days after the yellow fever booster vaccination.

The CDR3 loop reads CASSSPMGTEAFF. CDR3 in DNA: TGTGCCAGCAGTTCCCCCATGGGGACTGAAGCTTTCTTT. The chain employs TRBV6-5 and TRBJ1-1; D not certain. The CDR3 totals 13 residues. V gave up 4 bases and J gave up 5 bases, with 11 bases separating them. From germline, CDR1 is MNHEY and CDR2 SVGAGI.